The sequence of this T cell receptor (beta chain) was determined in a study of control samples from healthy donors and cancer patients. Germline lookup yields CDR1 SEHNR and CDR2 FQNEAQ (reference sequence). Trimming removed 5 bases from V and 1 base from J, with 3 bases in between. The CDR3 is 11 residues long. The data were produced by immunoSEQ multiplex PCR, yet TCRdb's version contains in-frame clones alone and is incomplete. In all, the sample yields roughly 190,000 clones. The chain joins TRBV7-9 to TRBJ2-7; no reliable D call. Input material: blood. The sequence derives from a woman aged 25 to 39 in good health. CDR3 region: CASSHSYEQYF. The DNA of the CDR3 is TGTGCCAGCAGCCATTCCTACGAGCAGTACTTC.